This record covers a single TCR beta chain. The V gene's germline CDR1 is SGHTA and CDR2 FQGNSA. The CDR3 extends over 16 amino acids. Trimming left V 5 bases short and J 3 bases short, with 16 bases between. The data originate from a study of OX40 agonist ivuxolimab in advanced cancers. The data were produced by immunoSEQ multiplex PCR, yet TCRdb's version contains in-frame clones alone and is incomplete. The profile shows approximately 6,600 clones, under 90% of them singletons. The V and J genes are TRBV7-2 and TRBJ2-2, with D possibly being TRBD1 or TRBD2 (6 bases each). The source material was CD4+ or CD8+ T cells sorted from blood, sampled in a trial of the OX40 agonist ivuxolimab. The source is an adult with an advanced solid tumor such as melanoma, head and neck, liver or kidney cancer. CDR3 in DNA: TGTGCCAGCAGCCCGTACGGGGGCCGTGACACCGGGGAGCTGTTTTTT. Protein sequence: CASSPYGGRDTGELFF. Based on the CDR3 plus reference TRBV7-2 and TRBJ2-2, the full variable domain is GAGVSQSPSNKVTEKGKDVELRCDPISGHTALYWYRQSLGQGLEFLIYFQGNSAPDKSGLPSDRFSAERTGGSVSTLTIQRTQQEDSAVYLCASSPYGGRDTGELFFGEGSRLTVL.